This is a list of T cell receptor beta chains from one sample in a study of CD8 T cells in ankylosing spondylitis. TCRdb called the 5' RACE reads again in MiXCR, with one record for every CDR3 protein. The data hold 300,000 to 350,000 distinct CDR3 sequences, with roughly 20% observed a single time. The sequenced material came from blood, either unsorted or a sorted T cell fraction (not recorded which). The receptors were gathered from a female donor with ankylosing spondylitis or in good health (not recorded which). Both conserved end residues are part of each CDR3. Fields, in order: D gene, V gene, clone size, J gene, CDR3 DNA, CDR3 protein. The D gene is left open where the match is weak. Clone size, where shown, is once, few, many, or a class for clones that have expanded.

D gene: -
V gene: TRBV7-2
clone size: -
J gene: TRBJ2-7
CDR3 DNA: TGTGCCAGCAGCTTATCACAGGCAACCTACGAGCAGTACTTC
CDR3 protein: CASSLSQATYEQYF

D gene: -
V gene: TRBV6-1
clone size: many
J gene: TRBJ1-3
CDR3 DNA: TGTGCCAGCAGACCTAGGGGGATCGCTGGAAACACCATATATTTT
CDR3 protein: CASRPRGIAGNTIYF

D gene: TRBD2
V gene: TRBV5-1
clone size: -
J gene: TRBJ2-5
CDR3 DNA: TGCGCCAGCAGCTTTAAAGGAGCGGGAATGGAGACCCAGTACTTC
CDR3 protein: CASSFKGAGMETQYF

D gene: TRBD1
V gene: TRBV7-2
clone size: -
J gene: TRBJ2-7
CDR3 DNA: TGTGCCAGCAGTAAGGACAGGGGGGGAACCTACGAGCAGTACTTC
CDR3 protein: CASSKDRGGTYEQYF

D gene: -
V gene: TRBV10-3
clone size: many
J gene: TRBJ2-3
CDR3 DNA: TGTGCCATCAGTGAGGTGGGACAAAGCACAGATACGCAGTATTTT
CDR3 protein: CAISEVGQSTDTQYF

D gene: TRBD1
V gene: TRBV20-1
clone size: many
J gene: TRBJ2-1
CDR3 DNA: TGCAGTGCTAAACCCGGACAGGGCAGTGGGCATGAGCAGTTCTTC
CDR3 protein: CSAKPGQGSGHEQFF

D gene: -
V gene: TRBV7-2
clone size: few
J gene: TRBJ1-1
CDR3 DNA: TGTGCCAGCAGCTTAGGTGTATTAGTCAGGGTCAACACTGAAGCTTTCTTT
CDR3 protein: CASSLGVLVRVNTEAFF

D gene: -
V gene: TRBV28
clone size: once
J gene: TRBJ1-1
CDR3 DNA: TGTGCCAGCAGTCCGGGACGGTGGAACACTGAAGCTTTCTTT
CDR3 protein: CASSPGRWNTEAFF

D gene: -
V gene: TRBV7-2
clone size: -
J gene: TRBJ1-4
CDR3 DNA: TGTGCCAGCAGCCCCAGGCCAGCCCGTAATGAAAAACTGTTTTTT
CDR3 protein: CASSPRPARNEKLFF

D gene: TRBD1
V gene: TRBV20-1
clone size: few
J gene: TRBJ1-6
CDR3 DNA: TGCAGTGCAGGGGGACAGGAGAGTTCACCCCTCCACTTT
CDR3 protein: CSAGGQESSPLHF

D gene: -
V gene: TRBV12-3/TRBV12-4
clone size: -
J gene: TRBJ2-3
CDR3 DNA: TGTGCCAGCAGTTTTAGCGGAATCACAGATACGCAGTATTTT
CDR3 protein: CASSFSGITDTQYF

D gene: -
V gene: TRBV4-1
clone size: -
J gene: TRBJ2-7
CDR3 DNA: TGCGCCAGCAGCCAAGACGGCAGGGTGGGGTACGAGCAGTACTTC
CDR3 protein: CASSQDGRVGYEQYF

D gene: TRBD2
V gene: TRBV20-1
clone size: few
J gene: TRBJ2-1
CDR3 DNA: TGCAGTGCTTTGGAGGGGACTAGCGGTTACAATGAGCAGTTCTTC
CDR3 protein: CSALEGTSGYNEQFF

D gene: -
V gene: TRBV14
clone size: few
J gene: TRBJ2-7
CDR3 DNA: TGTGCCAGCAGCCGGGAGCGGGCCTCCTACGAGCAGTACTTC
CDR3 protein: CASSRERASYEQYF

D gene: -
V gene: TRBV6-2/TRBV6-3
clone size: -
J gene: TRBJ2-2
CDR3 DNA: TGTGCCAGCAGTTGGTCCCGAGAGACCGGGGAGCTGTTTTTT
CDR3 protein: CASSWSRETGELFF

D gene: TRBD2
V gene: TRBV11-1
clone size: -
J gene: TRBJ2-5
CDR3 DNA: TGTGCCAGCAGCTTAGAGCCCTTCTTAGCGGGAGGGCAGGAGACCCAGTACTTC
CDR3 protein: CASSLEPFLAGGQETQYF

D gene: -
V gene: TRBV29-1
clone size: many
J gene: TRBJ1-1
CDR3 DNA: TGCAGCGCCGGACAGCTTGAAGCTTTCTTT
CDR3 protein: CSAGQLEAFF

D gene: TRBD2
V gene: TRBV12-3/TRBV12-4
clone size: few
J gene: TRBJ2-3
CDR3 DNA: TGTGCCAGCAGTCAACCGCGGGCGGGGGGAGATACGCAGTATTTT
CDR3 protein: CASSQPRAGGDTQYF

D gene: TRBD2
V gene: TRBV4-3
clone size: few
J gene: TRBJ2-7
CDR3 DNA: TGCGCCAGCAGCCAAGATGGAGGGACTAGCGGCCCCTACGAGCAGTACTTC
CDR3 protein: CASSQDGGTSGPYEQYF

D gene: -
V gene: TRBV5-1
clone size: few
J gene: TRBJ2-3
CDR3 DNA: TGCGCCAGCAGCTCGGGACTGTACACAGATACGCAGTATTTT
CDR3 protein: CASSSGLYTDTQYF

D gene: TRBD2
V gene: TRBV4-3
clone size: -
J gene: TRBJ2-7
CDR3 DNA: TGCGCCAGCAGCCGCTCACTAGCGGGGAGCTACGAGCAGTACTTC
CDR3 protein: CASSRSLAGSYEQYF

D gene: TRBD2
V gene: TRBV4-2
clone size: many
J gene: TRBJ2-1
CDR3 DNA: TGTGCCAGCAGCCCTAGCGGGAGGGCCAATGAGCAGTTCTTC
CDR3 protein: CASSPSGRANEQFF

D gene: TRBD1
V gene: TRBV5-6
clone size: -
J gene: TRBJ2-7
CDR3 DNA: TGTGCCAGCAGCTTGACCGGGGGACAGGATTACGAGCAGTACTTC
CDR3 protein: CASSLTGGQDYEQYF

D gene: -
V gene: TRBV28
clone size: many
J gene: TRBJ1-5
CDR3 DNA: TGTGCCAGCAGTTTACCAAATCAGCCCCAGCATTTT
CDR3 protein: CASSLPNQPQHF

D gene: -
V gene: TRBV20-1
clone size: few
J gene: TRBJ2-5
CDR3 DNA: TGCAGTGCTAGAGCCCACGGGGGATCGGAGACCCAGTACTTC
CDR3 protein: CSARAHGGSETQYF

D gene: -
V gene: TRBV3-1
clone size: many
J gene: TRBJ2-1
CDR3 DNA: TGTGCCAGCAGCCCCCCAGGTGGAGGAGGGGAGCAGTTCTTC
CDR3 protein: CASSPPGGGGEQFF

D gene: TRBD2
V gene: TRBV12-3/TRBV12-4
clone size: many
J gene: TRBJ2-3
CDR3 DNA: TGTGCCAGCAGTCTAAGGACTAGCGGGAAAGATACGCAGTATTTT
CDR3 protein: CASSLRTSGKDTQYF

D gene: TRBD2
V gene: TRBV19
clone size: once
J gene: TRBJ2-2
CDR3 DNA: TGTGCCAGTAGTATCGGCGCGGGAGGGGTGATGTTTTTT
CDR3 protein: CASSIGAGGVMFF

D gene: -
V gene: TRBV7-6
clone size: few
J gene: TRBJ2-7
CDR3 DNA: TGTGCCAGCAGCCGGGGGTATCTATCCTACGAGCAGTACTTC
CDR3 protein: CASSRGYLSYEQYF

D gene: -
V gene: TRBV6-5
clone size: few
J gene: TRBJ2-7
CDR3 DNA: TGTGCCAGCAGTTACGGGTCCGGAGTTACCATATTC
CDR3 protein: CASSYGSGVTIF

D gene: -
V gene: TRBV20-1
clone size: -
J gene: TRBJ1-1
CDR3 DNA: TGCAGTGCTAGACCTAGGGGGAAGGGTGAAGCTTTCTTT
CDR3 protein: CSARPRGKGEAFF

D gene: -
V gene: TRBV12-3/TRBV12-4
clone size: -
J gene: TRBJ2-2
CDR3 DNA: TGTGCCAGCAGTCTACTTCAGAGGGGCGGGGAGCTGTTTTTT
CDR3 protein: CASSLLQRGGELFF

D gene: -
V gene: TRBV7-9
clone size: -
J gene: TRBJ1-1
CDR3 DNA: TGTGCCAGCGGCATATCAGGGGCGGGGAACACTGAAGCTTTCTTT
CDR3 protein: CASGISGAGNTEAFF

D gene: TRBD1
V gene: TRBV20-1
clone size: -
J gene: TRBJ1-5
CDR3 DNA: TGCAGTGCTAGAGACGGGACAGGAGGGCAGCCCCAGCATTTT
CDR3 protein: CSARDGTGGQPQHF

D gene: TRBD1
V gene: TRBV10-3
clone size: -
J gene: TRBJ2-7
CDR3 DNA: TGTGCCATCAGTGGCCCGGACAGGGGATCCTACGAGCAGTACTTC
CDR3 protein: CAISGPDRGSYEQYF

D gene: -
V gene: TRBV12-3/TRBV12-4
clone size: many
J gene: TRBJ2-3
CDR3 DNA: TGTGCCAGCAGTTTTGCCAACACAGATACGCAGTATTTT
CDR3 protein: CASSFANTDTQYF

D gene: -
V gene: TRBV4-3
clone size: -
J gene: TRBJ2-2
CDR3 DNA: TGCGCCAGCAGCCAAGATCGAGGGAGCGACGGGTCCGGGGAGCTGTTTTTT
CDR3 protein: CASSQDRGSDGSGELFF

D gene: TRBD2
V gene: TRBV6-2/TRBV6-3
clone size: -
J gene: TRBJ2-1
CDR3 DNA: TGTGCCAGCAGTTGGACTAGCGGGACGTTCAATGAGCAGTTCTTC
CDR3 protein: CASSWTSGTFNEQFF

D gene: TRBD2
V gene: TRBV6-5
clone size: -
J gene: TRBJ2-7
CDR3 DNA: TGTGCCAGCAGTTTGAGCGGGAGGGGCCACGAGCAGTACTTC
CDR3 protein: CASSLSGRGHEQYF

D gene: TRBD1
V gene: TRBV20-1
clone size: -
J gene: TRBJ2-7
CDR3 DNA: TGCAGTGCCTTGGGACAGGGCTCCCACGAGCAGTACTTC
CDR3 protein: CSALGQGSHEQYF